This TCR beta chain appears in the sequencing data of a study of regulatory T cells in long-lasting Graves disease. In this sample, this clonotype turned up many times. Its cognate antigen is unknown. Stated time point: persistent/refractory GD, antithyroid drugs over 5 years with positive TRAb. Preparation of the TCR library used RNA extracted from PBMCs. Patients with Graves' disease were diagnosed by American Thyroid Association guidelines. With iRepertoire HTBI primers and Arm-PCR of CDR3 regions, TCR beta libraries were built. TCRdb independently ran MiXCR on the multiplex PCR reads; one entry per CDR3 protein. The sample has about 300,000 distinct CDR3 sequences; 22% are singletons. This CDR3 region has 16 residues. Between the trimmed V and J ends, which lost 5 bases and 8 bases, there was a span of 21 bases. Study-wide results and limits: Fewer public clonotypes were shared by new patients (around 970) than by persistent patients (about 3,000). Among samples with persistent disease, TRBV28, TRBJ1-2 and TRBJ2-5 were favored. Having few samples may have compromised the accuracy.

This chain uses TRBV12-3 or TRBV12-4 with TRBJ1-4; no reliable D call. The specimen comprised peripheral blood mononuclear cells (PBMCs), sampled when the disease was refractory, from a patient treated with antithyroid drugs. The TCR was taken from a female donor with Graves disease. In DNA, the CDR3 is TGTGCCAGCAGTCCACGGAGCTGGAACCCACGGGAAAAACTGTTTTTT. It encodes CASSPRSWNPREKLFF.